The text below deals with one TCR beta chain. Its antigen is not identified. TCRdb used MiXCR to reprocess the 5' RACE reads, holding one entry per CDR3 protein. Of about 400,000 distinct CDR3 sequences listed, 20% to 25% were seen once; the top ten hold roughly a sixth. Germline V lookup: CDR1 MNHEY, CDR2 SMNVEV (reference sequence). V lost 4 bases and J lost 2, with 9 bases in between. The CDR3 runs to 15 residues. This record belongs to a study of CD8 T cells in ankylosing spondylitis. Study-wide points: Seemingly characteristic of ankylosing spondylitis blood was a TCR beta motif consisting of eight highly homologous variants.

Sequencing used blood, either unsorted or a sorted T cell fraction (not recorded which). The TCR originated in a male donor with ankylosing spondylitis. The rearrangement joins TRBV27 to TRBJ2-6; D remains ambiguous. Here the CDR3 DNA reads TGTGCCAGCAGTTACTTAGGGACTGGGGCCAACGTCCTGACTTTC. It is translated as CASSYLGTGANVLTF. Full variable domain (missing parts from reference TRBV27 and TRBJ2-6): EAQVTQNPRYLITVTGKKLTVTCSQNMNHEYMSWYRQDPGLGLRQIYYSMNVEVTDKGDVPEGYKVSRKEKRNFPLILESPSPNQTSLYFCASSYLGTGANVLTFGAGSRLTVL.